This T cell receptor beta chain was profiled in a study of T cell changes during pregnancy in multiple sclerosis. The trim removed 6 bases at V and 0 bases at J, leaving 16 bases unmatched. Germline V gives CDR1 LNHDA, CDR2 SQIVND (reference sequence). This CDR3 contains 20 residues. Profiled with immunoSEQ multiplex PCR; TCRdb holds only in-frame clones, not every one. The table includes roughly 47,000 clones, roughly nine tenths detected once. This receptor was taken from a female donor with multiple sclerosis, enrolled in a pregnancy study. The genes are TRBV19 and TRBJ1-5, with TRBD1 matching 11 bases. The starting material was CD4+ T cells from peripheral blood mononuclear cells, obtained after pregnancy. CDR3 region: CASSHYRDRGSGYSNQPQHF. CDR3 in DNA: TGTGCCAGTAGCCATTACCGGGACAGGGGGTCTGGATATAGCAATCAGCCCCAGCATTTT. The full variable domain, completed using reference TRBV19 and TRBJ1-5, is DGGITQSPKYLFRKEGQNVTLSCEQNLNHDAMYWYRQDPGQGLRLIYYSQIVNDFQKGDIAEGYSVSREKKESFPLTVTSAQKNPTAFYLCASSHYRDRGSGYSNQPQHFGDGTRLSIL.